This TCR beta chain was found in a study of memory CD8 T cells in hepatitis C reinfection. Whole-study context: Two donors cleared primary HCV but became chronic after reinfection.

For this clone: Its specificity is not known.

Time point reported: peak reinfection, 3 to 8 weeks after reinfection detection. Sorted cells were sequenced directly ex vivo without any in vitro expansion. A couple of donors provided sorted CD3+ CD8+ CD45RO- naive CD8 T cells at all three reinfection time points. Study results and caveats: With five donors, public clonotype conclusions could not be definitive.

The data were produced by immunoSEQ multiplex PCR, yet TCRdb's version contains in-frame clones alone and is incomplete. The sample contains around 47,000 clones, around 87% of which appear only once. The CDR3 covers 13 residues. Germline V gene sequence: CDR1 MNHNY, CDR2 SVGAGI (reference sequence). V dropped 6 bases and J dropped 7 bases, with 15 bases sitting between them. The receptor's source is a young man with hepatitis C virus infection. Sequenced sample: naive CD8+ T cells sorted from blood. V and J are TRBV6-6 and TRBJ1-1, with D possibly being TRBD1 (5 bases). CDR3 coding DNA: TGTGCCAGCAGGTACGGCCAGGGCATTGAAGCTTTCTTT. This translates into CASRYGQGIEAFF.